The clone carrying this T cell receptor (beta chain) was seen at least ten times. Its target is not known. Trimming cost V 4 bases and J 6 bases; bases outside gene matches: 5. This CDR3 spans 14 amino acids. In germline, CDR1 is MNHEY, CDR2 SMNVEV (reference sequence). All sorted populations exceeded 98% purity. The sample belongs to a study of beta chain features in type 1 diabetes. Expressed TCRB transcripts got sequenced, as all isolated RNA was reverse transcribed. Produced via immunoSEQ multiplex PCR; TCRdb's table is partial and in-frame only. The data contain about 150,000 clones, about 7.3% of them singletons. Study-level points and caveats: Possible PCR preference for shorter templates applied equally to patients and controls. People with Type 1 diabetes carried modestly yet significantly shorter TCRB CDR3s in all four CD4+ subsets.

The specimen sequenced was central memory CD4+ T cells from blood. The TCR sequence derives from a man aged 18 to 30 in good health. This chain connects TRBV27 to TRBJ1-5, with 8 bases aligning to TRBD1. The CDR3 DNA sequence: TGTGCCAGCAGTTCCCGACAGGGGAGTCAGCCCCAGCATTTT. Translating gives CASSSRQGSQPQHF.